One sample yielded the 9 T cell receptor beta chains listed below, sequenced in a study of cytomegalovirus exposure and HLA in healthy donors. 60 Vbeta and 13 Jbeta primers were used in PCR. Sequenced by immunoSEQ multiplex PCR; TCRdb stores in-frame clones only, minus some. The sample has under 200,000 clones, 75% seen once; the top ten hold about 8%. Input material: PBMCs. The receptors derive from a woman aged 40 to 55 in good health and CMV-seropositive.

This clone was recorded a few times. The gene calls are TRBV5-8 and TRBJ1-1; no reliable D call. CDR1 is SGHTS, CDR2 YDEGEE, per germline. Trimming pared 2 bases from V and 3 bases from J, leaving 17 bases between. The CDR3 loop spans 16 amino acids. The CDR3 DNA is TGTGCCAGCAGCTTTCTCGGCGGGGAGCGATACACTGAAGCTTTCTTT. It specifies CASSFLGGERYTEAFF. The full variable domain, rest sourced from reference TRBV5-8 and TRBJ1-1, is EAGVTQSPTHLIKTRGQQATLRCSPISGHTSVYWYQQALGLGLQFLLWYDEGEERNRGNFPPRFSGRQFPNYSSELNVNALELEDSALYLCASSFLGGERYTEAFFGQGTRLTVV.

The chain links TRBV19 to TRBJ2-3; unclear D gene. CDR1 and CDR2 from the germline V gene are LNHDA and SQIVND (reference sequence). Trimming left V 4 bases short and J 6 bases short, with 11 bases between. The CDR3 spans 13 residues. The DNA for the CDR3 is TGTGCCAGTAGTACCCTCCCCGGGGATACGCAGTATTTT. Translation: CASSTLPGDTQYF.

The V call is TRBV7-9, the J call TRBJ2-6; possibly TRBD1 for D (6 bases). Per the germline V gene, CDR1 is SEHNR and CDR2 is FQNEAQ (reference sequence). The CDR3 has 16 amino acids. The ends were cut back, 8 bases at V and 0 bases at J, with 14 bases in the middle. CDR3 region: CASPWTDPSGANVLTF. In DNA, the CDR3 is TGTGCCAGCCCCTGGACAGATCCCTCTGGGGCCAACGTCCTGACTTTC.

In its sample, this clone was seen a few times. This chain links TRBV5-1 with TRBJ1-1, with 11 nucleotides matching TRBD1. V shed 0 bases, J shed 3 bases, and the junction held 4 bases outside the gene matches. The germline V gene encodes CDR1 SGHRS and CDR2 YFSETQ. This CDR3 spans 16 amino acids. The CDR3 spells CASSLDGQGAHTEAFF. DNA of the CDR3: TGCGCCAGCAGCTTGGACGGACAGGGGGCGCACACTGAAGCTTTCTTT.

The V call is TRBV7-8, the J call TRBJ1-2; D is perhaps TRBD1 (5 bases). CDR1 SGHVS and CDR2 FQNEAQ come from the germline V gene. CDR3 length: 12 amino acids. V was cut by 5 bases and J by 8 bases, with 12 bases left in between. This CDR3 is CASSEVGVGYTF. The DNA of the CDR3 is TGTGCCAGCAGCGAAGTAGGGGTAGGCTACACCTTC.

This clone was seen once. The rearrangement uses TRBV6-5 and TRBJ2-7, with a tentative D call TRBD1 (5 bases). Germline loops: CDR1 MNHEY, CDR2 SVGAGI. This CDR3 spans 13 amino acids. V shed 4 bases and J shed 0 bases, with 7 bases lying between them. The CDR3 bases are TGTGCCAGCAGTTTCAGGGTCTCCTACGAGCAGTACTTC. The encoded protein is CASSFRVSYEQYF.

This rearrangement joins TRBV4-2 to TRBJ2-1; the D gene is possibly TRBD2 (5 bases). CDR3 length equals 17 residues. From germline, CDR1 is LGHNA and CDR2 YNFKEQ. Trimming removed 0 bases from V and 0 bases from J, with 12 bases in between. CDR3 region: CASSQEGAGSSYNEQFF. Written as DNA, the CDR3 is TGTGCCAGCAGCCAAGAGGGTGCTGGGAGCTCCTACAATGAGCAGTTCTTC.

This clone has just one count. At one end the junction does not follow the germline gene, possibly because of a read error. The chain combines TRBV2 with TRBJ2-1; D not resolved. The CDR3 contains 11 residues. CDR1 is SNHLY, CDR2 FYNNEI, per germline. The CDR3 DNA is TGTGCCAGCAGTTTAAACAATGAGCGGTTCTTC. It codes for CASSLNNERFF.

The chain has TRBV2 and TRBJ1-1, with a tentative D call TRBD1 (5 bases). Trimming took 5 bases from V and 1 from J, leaving 14 bases between them. Germline loops: CDR1 SNHLY, CDR2 FYNNEI. This CDR3 region has 15 residues. CDR3 in amino acids: CASSPGIGANTEAFF. For the CDR3, the DNA is TGTGCCAGCAGTCCAGGGATAGGGGCGAACACTGAAGCTTTCTTT.